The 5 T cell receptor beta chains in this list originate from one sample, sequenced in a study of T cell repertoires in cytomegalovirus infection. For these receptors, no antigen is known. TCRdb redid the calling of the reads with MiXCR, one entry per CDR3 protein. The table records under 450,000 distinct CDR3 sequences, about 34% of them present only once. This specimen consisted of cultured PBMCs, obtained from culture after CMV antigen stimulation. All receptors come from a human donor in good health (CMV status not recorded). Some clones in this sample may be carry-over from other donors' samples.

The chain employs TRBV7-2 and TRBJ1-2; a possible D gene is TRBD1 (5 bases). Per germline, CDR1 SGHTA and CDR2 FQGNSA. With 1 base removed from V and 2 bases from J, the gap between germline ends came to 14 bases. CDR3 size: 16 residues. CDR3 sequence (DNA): TGTGCCAGCAGCTTAGGGGGGGGGATTAACAACTATGGCTACACCTTC. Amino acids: CASSLGGGINNYGYTF.

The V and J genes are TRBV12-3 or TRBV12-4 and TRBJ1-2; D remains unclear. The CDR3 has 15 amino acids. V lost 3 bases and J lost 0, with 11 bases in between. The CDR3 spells CASSFAGVANYGYTF. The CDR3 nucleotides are TGTGCCAGCAGTTTCGCAGGAGTAGCTAACTATGGCTACACCTTC.

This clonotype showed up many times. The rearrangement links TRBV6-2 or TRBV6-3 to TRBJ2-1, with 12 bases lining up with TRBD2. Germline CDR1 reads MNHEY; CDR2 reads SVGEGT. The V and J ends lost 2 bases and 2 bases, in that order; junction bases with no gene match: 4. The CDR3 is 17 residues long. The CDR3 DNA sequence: TGTGCCAGCAGTTACCTACGGACTAGCGGGGCCTACAATGAGCAGTTCTTC. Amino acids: CASSYLRTSGAYNEQFF.

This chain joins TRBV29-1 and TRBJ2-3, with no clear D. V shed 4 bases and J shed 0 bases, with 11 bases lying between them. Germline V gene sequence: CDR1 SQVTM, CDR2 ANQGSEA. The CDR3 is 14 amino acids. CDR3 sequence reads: CSVVGGSSTDTQYF. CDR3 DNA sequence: TGCAGCGTTGTCGGCGGTTCTAGCACAGATACGCAGTATTTT.

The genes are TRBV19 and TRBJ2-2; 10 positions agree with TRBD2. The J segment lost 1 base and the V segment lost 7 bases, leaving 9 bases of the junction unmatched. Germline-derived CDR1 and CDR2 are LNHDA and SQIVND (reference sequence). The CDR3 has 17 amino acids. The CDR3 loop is CASTLEASGRNTGELFF. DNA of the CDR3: TGTGCCAGTACCCTCGAGGCTAGCGGGAGGAACACCGGGGAGCTGTTTTTT.